This T cell receptor beta chain was identified in a study of shared clonotypes between healthy human individuals. Overall study findings and caveats: Several donors held approximately 4.6% of naive CD4 clonotypes in common.

With regard to this clone: Its antigen is still unknown.

Only in-frame clones appear in the TCRdb table, and some are missing; sequencing was by immunoSEQ multiplex PCR. The table has some 2.3 million clones, 90% to 95% seen once. V dropped 4 bases and J dropped 6 bases, with 14 bases sitting between them. The CDR3 extends over 14 amino acids. CDR1 and CDR2 from the germline V gene are SGHRS and YFSETQ. The sequence came from a man between 18 and 35 years old in good health. Some clones in this sample may be carry-over from other donors' samples. This chain joins TRBV5-1 and TRBJ2-1, with D perhaps matching TRBD2 (5 bases). Sequenced sample: naive CD4+ T cells from PBMCs. Subset meaning: CD45RA+ positively selected. In DNA form, the CDR3 reads TGCGCCAGCAGCCCCGGCGGGCGGTCCAATGAGCAGTTCTTC. This translates into CASSPGGRSNEQFF.